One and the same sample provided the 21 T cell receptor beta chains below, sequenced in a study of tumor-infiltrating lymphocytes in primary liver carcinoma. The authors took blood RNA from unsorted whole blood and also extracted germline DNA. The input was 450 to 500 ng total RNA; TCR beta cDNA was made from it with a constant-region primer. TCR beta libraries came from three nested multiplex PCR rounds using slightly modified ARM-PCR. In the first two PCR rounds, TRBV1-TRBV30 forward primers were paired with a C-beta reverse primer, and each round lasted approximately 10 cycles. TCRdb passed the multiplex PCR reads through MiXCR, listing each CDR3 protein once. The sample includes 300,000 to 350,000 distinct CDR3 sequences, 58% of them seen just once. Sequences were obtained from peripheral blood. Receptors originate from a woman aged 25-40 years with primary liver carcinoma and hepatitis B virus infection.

CDR3 bases: TGCGCCAGCAGCTTTGAGAGCTCCTACGAGCAGTACTTC. This encodes CASSFESSYEQYF. This sequence joins TRBV5-1 and TRBJ2-7; no clear D gene. Looked up from germline, CDR1 is SGHRS and CDR2 is YFSETQ. The germline V and J ends were trimmed by 2 bases and 0 bases, with 6 bases remaining between them. This CDR3 region has 13 residues.

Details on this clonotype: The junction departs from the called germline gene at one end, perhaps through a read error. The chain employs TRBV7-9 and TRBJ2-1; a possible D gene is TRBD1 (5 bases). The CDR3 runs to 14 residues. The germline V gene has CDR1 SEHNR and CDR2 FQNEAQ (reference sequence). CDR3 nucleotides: TGTGCCAGCAGCTTAGGAAATACAGGCGATGAGCACTTCTTC. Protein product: CASSLGNTGDEHFF. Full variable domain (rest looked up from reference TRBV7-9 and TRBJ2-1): DTGVSQNPRHKITKRGQNVTFRCDPISEHNRLYWYRQTLGQGPEFLTYFQNEAQLEKSRLLSDRFSAERPKGSFSTLEIQRTEQGDSAMYLCASSLGNTGDEHFFGPGTRLTVL.

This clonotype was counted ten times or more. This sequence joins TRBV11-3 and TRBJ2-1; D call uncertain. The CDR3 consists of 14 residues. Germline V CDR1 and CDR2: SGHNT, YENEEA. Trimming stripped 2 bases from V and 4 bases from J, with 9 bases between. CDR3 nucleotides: TGTGCCAGCAGCTTAAGCGCGGAGTACAATGAGCAGTTCTTC. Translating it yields CASSLSAEYNEQFF.

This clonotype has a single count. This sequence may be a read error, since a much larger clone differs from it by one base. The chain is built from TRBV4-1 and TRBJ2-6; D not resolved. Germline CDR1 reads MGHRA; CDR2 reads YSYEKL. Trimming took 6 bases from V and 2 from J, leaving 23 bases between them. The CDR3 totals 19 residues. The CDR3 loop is CASSHGTAKILAGANVLTF. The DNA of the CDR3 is TGCGCCAGCAGTCACGGTACAGCGAAGATCTTAGCTGGGGCCAACGTCCTGACTTTC.

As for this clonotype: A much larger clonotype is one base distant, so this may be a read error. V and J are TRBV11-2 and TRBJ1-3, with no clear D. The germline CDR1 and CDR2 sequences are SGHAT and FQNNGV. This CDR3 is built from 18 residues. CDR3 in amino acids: CANSLGPVWQITGNTIYF. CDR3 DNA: TGTGCCAACAGCTTAGGTCCGGTCTGGCAGATAACTGGAAACACCATATATTTT.

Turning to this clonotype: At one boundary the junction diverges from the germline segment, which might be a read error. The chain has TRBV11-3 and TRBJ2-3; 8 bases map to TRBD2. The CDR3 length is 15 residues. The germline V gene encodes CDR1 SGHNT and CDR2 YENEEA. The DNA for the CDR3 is TGTGCCGGCAGCCTTAGCGGGAAGCGCACAGATACGCAGTATTTT. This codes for CAGSLSGKRTDTQYF.

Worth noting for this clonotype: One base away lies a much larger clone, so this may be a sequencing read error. Here the CDR3 DNA reads TGTGCCAGCAGTTGCTTCAGGGGGGGCAAAGAGACCCAGTACTTC. Residues: CASSCFRGGKETQYF. The rearrangement joins TRBV6-5 to TRBJ2-5; D is perhaps TRBD1 or TRBD2 (7 bases each). Trimming pared 4 bases from V and 3 bases from J, leaving 15 bases between. CDR3 length equals 15 residues. CDR1 is MNHEY and CDR2 is SVGAGI in the germline V gene.

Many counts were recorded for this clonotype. The CDR3 nucleotides read TGTGCCAGCAGGGTAGCGGGGAGCTACGAGCAGTACTTC. It translates to CASRVAGSYEQYF. The chain uses TRBV12-3 or TRBV12-4 and TRBJ2-7, with 8 bases matching TRBD2. There are 13 residues in the CDR3. The V segment lost 6 bases and the J segment 3 bases; nucleotides outside the gene matches: 4.

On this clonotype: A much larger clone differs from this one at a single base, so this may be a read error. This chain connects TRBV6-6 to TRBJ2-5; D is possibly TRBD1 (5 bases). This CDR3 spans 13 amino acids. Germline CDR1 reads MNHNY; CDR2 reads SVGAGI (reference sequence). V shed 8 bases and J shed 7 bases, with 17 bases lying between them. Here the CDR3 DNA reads TGTGCCAGCGTAGACAGCCGTCGGGCGACCCAGTACTTC. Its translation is CASVDSRRATQYF.

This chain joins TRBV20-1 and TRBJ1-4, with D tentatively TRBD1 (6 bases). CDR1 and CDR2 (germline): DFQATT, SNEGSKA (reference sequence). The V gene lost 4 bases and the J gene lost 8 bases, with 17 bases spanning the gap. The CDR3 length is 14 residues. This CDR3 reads CSAIKKTGGEKLFF. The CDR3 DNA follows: TGCAGTGCTATTAAAAAGACAGGCGGAGAAAAACTGTTTTTT.

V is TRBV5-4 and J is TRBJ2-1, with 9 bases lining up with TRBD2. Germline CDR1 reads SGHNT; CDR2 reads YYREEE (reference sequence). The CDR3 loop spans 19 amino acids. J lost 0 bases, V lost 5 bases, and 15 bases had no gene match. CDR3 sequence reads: CASSRSGSFEPGSYNEQFF. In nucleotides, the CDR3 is TGTGCCAGCAGTCGTAGCGGGAGCTTCGAACCAGGCTCCTACAATGAGCAGTTCTTC.

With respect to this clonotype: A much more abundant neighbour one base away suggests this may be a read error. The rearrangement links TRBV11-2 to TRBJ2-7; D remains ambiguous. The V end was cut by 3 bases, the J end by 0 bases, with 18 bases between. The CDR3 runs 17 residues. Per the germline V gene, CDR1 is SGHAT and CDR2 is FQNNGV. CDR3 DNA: TGTGCCAGCAGCTTGCCGGCCTCCAGTTACGGCTCCTACGAGCAGTACTTC. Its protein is CASSLPASSYGSYEQYF.

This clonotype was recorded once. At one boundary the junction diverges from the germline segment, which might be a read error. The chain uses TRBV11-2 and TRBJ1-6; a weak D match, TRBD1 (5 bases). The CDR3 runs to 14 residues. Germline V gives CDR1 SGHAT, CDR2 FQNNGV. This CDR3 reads CASLSGGKWSPFHF. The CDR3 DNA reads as TGTGCCAGCCTGAGTGGGGGGAAGTGGTCACCCTTCCACTTT.

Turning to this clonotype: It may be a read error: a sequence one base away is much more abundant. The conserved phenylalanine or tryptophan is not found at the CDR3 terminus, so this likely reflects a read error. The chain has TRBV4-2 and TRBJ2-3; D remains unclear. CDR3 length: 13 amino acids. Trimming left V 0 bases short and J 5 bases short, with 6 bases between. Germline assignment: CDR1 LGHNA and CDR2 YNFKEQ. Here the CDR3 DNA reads TGTGCCAGCAGCCAAGACCCGGGAGATACGCAGTATCTT. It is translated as CASSQDPGDTQYL.

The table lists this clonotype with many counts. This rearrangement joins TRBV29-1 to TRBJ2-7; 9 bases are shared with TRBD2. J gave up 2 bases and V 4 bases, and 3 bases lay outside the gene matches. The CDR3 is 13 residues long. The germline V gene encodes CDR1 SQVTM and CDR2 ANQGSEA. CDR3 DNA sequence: TGCAGCGTTGTTTTAGCGGGAGCCTACGAGCAGTACTTC. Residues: CSVVLAGAYEQYF.

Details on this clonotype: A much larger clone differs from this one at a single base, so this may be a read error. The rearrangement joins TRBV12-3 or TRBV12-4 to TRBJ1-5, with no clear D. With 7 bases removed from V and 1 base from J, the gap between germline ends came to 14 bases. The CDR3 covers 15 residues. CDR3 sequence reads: CASIFRRASNQPQHF. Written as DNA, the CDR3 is TGTGCCAGCATTTTCAGGCGGGCCAGCAATCAGCCCCAGCATTTT.

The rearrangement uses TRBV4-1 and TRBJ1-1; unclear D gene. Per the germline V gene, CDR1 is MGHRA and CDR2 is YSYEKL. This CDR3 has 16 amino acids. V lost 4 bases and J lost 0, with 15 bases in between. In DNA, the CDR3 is TGCGCCAGCAGCCCAAAGGAGAGACACCTGAACACTGAAGCTTTCTTT. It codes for CASSPKERHLNTEAFF.

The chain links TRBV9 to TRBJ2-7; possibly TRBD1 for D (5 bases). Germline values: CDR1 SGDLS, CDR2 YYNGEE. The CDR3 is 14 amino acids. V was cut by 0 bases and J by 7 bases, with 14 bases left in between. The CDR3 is CASSVGPGPEEQYF. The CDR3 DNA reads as TGTGCCAGCAGCGTAGGCCCAGGGCCGGAGGAGCAGTACTTC.

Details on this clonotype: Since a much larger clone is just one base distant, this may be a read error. CDR3 sequence reads: CASSRDGRGAGELFF. The CDR3 DNA is TGTGCCAGCAGCCGGGACGGACGAGGGGCCGGGGAGCTGTTTTTT. The J gene is TRBJ2-2, the V gene TRBV12-3 or TRBV12-4; D could derive from TRBD1 or TRBD2 (5 bases each). Trimming took 6 bases from V and 6 from J, leaving 17 bases between them. CDR3 length: 15 residues.

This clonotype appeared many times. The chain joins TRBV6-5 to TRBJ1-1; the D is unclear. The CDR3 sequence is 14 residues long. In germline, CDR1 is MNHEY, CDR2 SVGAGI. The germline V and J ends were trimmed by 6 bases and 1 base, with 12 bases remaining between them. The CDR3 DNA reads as TGTGCCAGCAGCCGATCAGGATCGAACACTGAAGCTTTCTTT. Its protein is CASSRSGSNTEAFF.

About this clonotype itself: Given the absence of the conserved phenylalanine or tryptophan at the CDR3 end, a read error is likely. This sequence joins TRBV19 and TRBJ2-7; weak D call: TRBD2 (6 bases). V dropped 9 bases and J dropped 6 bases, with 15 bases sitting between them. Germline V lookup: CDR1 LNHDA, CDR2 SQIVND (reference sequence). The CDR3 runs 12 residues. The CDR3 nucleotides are TGTGCCAGCCTCGGGGGACGAGGCGAGCAGTACCTC. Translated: CASLGGRGEQYL.